This record concerns one TCR beta chain sequence. This record belongs to a study of blood T cell repertoires in COVID-19. The CDR3 consists of 13 residues. Trimming left V 4 bases short and J 2 bases short, with 7 bases between. Germline CDR1 is KGHDR and CDR2 is SFDVKD. Assay: immunoSEQ multiplex PCR; the TCRdb copy retains only in-frame clones and omits some. The sample carries fewer than 300,000 clones, roughly 90% recorded once. The sequence derives from a woman aged 25 to 39 who had recovered from COVID-19. Sequencing input: PBMCs or T cells enriched from blood (not recorded which). The chain joins TRBV24-1 to TRBJ2-5; D is unclear. The CDR3 bases are TGTGCCACCAGTGAATTCCGGCAAGAGACCCAGTACTTC. Translated, it gives CATSEFRQETQYF.